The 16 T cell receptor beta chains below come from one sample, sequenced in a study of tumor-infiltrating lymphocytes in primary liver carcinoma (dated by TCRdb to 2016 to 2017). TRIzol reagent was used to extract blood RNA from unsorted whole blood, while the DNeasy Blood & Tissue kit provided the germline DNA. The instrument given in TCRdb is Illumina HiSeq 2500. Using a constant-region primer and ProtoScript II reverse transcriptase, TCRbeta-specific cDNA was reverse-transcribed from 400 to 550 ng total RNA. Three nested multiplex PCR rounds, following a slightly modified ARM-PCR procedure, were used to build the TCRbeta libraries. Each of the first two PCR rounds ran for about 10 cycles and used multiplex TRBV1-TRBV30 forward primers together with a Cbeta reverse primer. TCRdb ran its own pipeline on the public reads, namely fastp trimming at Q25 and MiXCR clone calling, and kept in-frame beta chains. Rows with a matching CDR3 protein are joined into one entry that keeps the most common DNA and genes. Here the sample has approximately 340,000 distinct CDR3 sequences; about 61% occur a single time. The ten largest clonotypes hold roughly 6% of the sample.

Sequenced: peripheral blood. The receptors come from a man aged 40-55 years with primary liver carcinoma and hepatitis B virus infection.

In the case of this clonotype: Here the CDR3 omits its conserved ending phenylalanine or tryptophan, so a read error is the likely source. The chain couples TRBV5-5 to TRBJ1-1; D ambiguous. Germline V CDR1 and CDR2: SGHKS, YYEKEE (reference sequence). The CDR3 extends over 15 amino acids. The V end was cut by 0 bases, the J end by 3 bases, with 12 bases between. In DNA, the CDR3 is TGTGCCAGCAGCTTGGGTGGGAGATCGGACACTGAAGCTTTCTCT. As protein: CASSLGGRSDTEAFS.

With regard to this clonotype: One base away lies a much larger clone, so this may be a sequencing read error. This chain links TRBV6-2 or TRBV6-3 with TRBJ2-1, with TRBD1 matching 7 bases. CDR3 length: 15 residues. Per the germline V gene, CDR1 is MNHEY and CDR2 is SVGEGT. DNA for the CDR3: TGTGCCAGCAGTCCACGACAGGGAAGTGACAATGAGCCGTTCTTC. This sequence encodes CASSPRQGSDNEPFF.

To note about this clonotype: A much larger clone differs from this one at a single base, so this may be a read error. CDR3 coding DNA: TGTGCCAGCAGTTTAAGGCTAGGAGGTAATGAAAAACTGTTTTTT. Protein: CASSLRLGGNEKLFF. This chain joins TRBV12-3 or TRBV12-4 and TRBJ1-4; D is unclear. The CDR3 spans 15 residues. Trimming removed 2 bases from V and 4 bases from J, with 11 bases in between.

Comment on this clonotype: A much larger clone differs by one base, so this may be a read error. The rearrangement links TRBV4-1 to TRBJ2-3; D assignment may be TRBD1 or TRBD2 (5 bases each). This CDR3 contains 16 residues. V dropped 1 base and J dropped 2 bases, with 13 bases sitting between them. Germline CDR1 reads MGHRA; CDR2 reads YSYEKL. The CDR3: CASSQGGTLSTDTQYF. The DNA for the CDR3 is TGCGCCAGCAGCCAAGGTGGGACGCTCTCCACAGATACGCAGTATTTT.

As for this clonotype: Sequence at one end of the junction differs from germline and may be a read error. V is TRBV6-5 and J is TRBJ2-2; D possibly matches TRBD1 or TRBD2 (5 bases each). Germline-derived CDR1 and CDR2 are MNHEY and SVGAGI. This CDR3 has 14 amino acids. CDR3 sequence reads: CASSPGQNTGEPFF. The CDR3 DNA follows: TGTGCCAGCAGCCCAGGGCAAAACACCGGGGAGCCGTTTTTT.

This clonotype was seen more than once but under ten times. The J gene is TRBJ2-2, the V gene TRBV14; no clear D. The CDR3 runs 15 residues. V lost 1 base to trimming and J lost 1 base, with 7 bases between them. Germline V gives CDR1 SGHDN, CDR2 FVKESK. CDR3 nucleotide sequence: TGTGCCAGCAGCCAAGTTTCGGGGAACACCGGGGAGCTGTTTTTT. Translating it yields CASSQVSGNTGELFF.

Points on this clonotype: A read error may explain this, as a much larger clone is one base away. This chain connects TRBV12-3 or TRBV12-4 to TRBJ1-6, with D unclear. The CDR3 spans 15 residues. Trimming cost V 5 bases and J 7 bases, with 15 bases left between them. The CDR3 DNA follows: TGTGCCAGCAGTCTGGACCTGATGAGAAATTCACCCCTCCACTTT. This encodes CASSLDLMRNSPLHF.

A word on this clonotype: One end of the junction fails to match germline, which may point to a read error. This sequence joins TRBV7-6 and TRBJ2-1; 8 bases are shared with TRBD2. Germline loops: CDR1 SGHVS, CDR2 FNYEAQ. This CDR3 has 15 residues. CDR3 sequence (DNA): TGTGCCAACAGCTCAAGCGGGGGTAGCTACAATGAGCAGTTCTTC. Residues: CANSSSGGSYNEQFF.

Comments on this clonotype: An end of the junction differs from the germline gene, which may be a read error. CDR3 protein: CVSSTLSGRVREQYF. CDR3 nucleotide sequence: TGTGTCAGCAGCACCCTAAGCGGGAGGGTTCGCGAGCAGTACTTC. The chain recombines TRBV11-1 with TRBJ2-7, with 10 nucleotides matching TRBD2. The CDR3 spans 15 residues. Germline-derived CDR1 and CDR2 are SGHAT and FQDESV (reference sequence).

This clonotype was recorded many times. CDR3 residues: CASSSHMETQYF. Written as DNA, the CDR3 is TGTGCCAGCAGCTCCCATATGGAGACCCAGTACTTC. This rearrangement joins TRBV13 to TRBJ2-5; no definite D call. This CDR3 spans 12 amino acids. The V end was cut by 4 bases, the J end by 5 bases, with 8 bases between. Germline assignment: CDR1 PRHDT and CDR2 FYEKMQ (reference sequence).

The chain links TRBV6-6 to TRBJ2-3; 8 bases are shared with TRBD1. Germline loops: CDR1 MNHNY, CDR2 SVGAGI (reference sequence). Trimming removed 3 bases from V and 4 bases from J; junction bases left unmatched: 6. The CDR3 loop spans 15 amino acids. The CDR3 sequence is CASSYVGQGADTQYF. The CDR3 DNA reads TGTGCCAGCAGTTATGTCGGACAGGGCGCAGATACGCAGTATTTT.

CDR3 nucleotide sequence: TGTGCCAGCAGCCTGACGAGTAACCAAGAGACCCAGTACTTC. Its translation is CASSLTSNQETQYF. The V gene is TRBV11-2, the J gene TRBJ2-5; no firm D call. Trimming left V 5 bases short and J 0 bases short, with 10 bases between. The CDR3 sequence is 14 residues long. From germline, CDR1 is SGHAT and CDR2 FQNNGV.

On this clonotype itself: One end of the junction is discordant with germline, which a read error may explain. The CDR3 sequence: CASSQPQGWEIQYF. The DNA of the CDR3 is TGTGCCAGTAGCCAACCACAGGGATGGGAGATCCAGTACTTC. The chain joins TRBV11-2 to TRBJ2-5; a possible D gene is TRBD1 (6 bases). This CDR3 has 14 residues. CDR1 is SGHAT, CDR2 FQNNGV, per germline.

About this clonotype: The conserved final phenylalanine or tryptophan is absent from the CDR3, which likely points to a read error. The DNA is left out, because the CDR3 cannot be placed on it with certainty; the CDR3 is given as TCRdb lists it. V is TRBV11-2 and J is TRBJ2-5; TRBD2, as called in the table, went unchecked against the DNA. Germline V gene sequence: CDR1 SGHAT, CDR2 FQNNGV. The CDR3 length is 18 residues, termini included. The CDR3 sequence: CASSLDIAGLGIRETKYL.

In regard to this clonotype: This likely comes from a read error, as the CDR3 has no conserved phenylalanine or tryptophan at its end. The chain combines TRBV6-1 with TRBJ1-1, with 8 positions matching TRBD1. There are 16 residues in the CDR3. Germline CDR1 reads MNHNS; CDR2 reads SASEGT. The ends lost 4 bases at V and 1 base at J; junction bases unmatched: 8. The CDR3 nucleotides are TGTGCCAGCAGTGCTTACAGGGGGGTGGCGAACACTGAAGCTTTCCTT. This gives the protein CASSAYRGVANTEAFL.

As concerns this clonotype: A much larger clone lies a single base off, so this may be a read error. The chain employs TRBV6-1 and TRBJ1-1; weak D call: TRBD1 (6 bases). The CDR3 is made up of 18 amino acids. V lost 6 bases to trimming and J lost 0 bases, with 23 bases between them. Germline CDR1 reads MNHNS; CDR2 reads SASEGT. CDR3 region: CASRKVGWAGELNTEAFF. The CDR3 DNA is TGTGCCAGCAGAAAAGTAGGTTGGGCAGGGGAACTGAACACTGAAGCTTTCTTT.